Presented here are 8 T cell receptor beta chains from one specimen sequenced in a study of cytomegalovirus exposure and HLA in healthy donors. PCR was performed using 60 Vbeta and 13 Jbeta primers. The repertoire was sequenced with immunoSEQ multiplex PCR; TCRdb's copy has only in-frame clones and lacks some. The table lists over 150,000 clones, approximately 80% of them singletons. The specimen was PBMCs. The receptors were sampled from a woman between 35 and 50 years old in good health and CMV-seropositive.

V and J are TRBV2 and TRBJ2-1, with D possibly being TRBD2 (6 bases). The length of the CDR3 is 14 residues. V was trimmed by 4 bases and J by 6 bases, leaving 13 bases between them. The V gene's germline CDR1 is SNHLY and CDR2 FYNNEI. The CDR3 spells CASSVSRTTNEQFF. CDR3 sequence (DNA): TGTGCCAGCAGTGTTTCTAGGACTACCAATGAGCAGTTCTTC.

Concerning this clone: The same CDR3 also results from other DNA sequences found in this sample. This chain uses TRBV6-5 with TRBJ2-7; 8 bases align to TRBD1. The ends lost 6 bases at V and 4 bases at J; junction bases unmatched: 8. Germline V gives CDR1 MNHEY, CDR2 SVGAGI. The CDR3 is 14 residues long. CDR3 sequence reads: CASSPGQGLYEQYF. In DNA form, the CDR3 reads TGTGCCAGCAGCCCCGGACAGGGTTTGTACGAGCAGTACTTC.

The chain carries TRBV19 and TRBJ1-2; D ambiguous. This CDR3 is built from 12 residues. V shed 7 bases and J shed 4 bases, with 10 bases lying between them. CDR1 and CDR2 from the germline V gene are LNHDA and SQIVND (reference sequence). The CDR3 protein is CASNSFSYGYTF. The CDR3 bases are TGTGCCAGTAATAGCTTTTCCTATGGCTACACCTTC.

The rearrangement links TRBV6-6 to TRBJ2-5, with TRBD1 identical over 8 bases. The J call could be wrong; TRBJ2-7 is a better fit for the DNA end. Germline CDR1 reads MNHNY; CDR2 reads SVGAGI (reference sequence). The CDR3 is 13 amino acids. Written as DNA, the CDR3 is TGTGCCAGCACGGACAGGGAAGCCTACGAGCAGTACTTC. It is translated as CASTDREAYEQYF.

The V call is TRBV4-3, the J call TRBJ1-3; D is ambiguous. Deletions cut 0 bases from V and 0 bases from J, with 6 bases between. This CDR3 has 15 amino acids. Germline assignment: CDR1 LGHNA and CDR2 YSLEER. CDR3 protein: CASSQEQASGNTIYF. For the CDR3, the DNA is TGCGCCAGCAGCCAAGAGCAGGCCTCTGGAAACACCATATATTTT.

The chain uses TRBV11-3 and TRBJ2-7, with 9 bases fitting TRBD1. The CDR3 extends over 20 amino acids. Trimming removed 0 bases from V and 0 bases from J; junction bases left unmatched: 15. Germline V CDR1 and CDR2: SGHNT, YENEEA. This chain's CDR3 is CASSLERGQGIRVASYEQYF. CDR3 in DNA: TGTGCCAGCAGCTTAGAAAGAGGACAGGGGATTAGAGTGGCCTCCTACGAGCAGTACTTC.

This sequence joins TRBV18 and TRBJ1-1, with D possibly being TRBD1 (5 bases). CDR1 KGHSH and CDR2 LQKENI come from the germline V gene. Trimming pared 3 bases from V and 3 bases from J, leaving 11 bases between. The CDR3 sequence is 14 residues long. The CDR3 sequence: CASSPGGYDTEAFF. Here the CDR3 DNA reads TGTGCCAGCTCACCTGGGGGGTACGACACTGAAGCTTTCTTT.

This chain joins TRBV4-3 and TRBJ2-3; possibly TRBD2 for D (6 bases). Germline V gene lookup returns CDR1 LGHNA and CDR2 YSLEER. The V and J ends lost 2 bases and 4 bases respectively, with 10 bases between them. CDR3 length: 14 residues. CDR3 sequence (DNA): TGCGCCAGCAGCCAATCAGGCGGGGCAGATACGCAGTATTTT. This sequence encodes CASSQSGGADTQYF.